This T cell receptor (beta chain) was identified in a study of response to subunit inactivated influenza vaccine. Notes on the study in general: Every seasonal influenza vaccination brings in few new T cells, the authors suggested.

The junction had 7 bases not matched to a gene; V was cut back by 5 bases and J by 12 bases. CDR1 MDHEN and CDR2 SYDVKM come from the germline V gene. This CDR3 has 14 residues. TCRdb analysed the RT-PCR reads with MiXCR anew, one entry per CDR3 protein. The sample has about 500,000 distinct CDR3 sequences, about an eighth seen once. This clonotype was observed a few times. What it binds is unknown. The specimen was PBMCs from blood, collected 45 days after vaccination. The rearrangement links TRBV28 to TRBJ2-1; 13 nucleotides agree with TRBD2. The source of this sequence is a man aged 45-65 years who received an inactivated influenza vaccine. DNA of the CDR3: TGTGCCAGCAGTCCAGGACTAGCGGGGGCCTCGCAGTTCTTC. The encoded protein is CASSPGLAGASQFF.